These 15 T cell receptor beta chains were sequenced from one sample in a study of blood T cells in healthy people across ages. For the second PCR, which ran for roughly 6 to 11 cycles, a sample-barcoded 5' primer and a J-beta primer mix were used. TCRdb analysed the 5' RACE reads with MiXCR anew, one entry per CDR3 protein. The sample gives 700,000 to 850,000 distinct CDR3 sequences, roughly 40% of which show up once; 10% to 15% is in the top ten. The sample was blood. All receptors derive from a man younger than 30 in good health.

The chain joins TRBV7-2 to TRBJ1-2; D not resolved. This CDR3 region has 16 residues. Per germline, CDR1 SGHTA and CDR2 FQGNSA. Trimming shortened V by 1 base and J by 4 bases, and 16 bases separated the two germline ends. The CDR3 DNA is TGTGCCAGCAGCTTAGGTGGTGGCAAGGCGTCCTATGGCTACACCTTC. Its protein product is CASSLGGGKASYGYTF.

The V gene is TRBV4-3, the J gene TRBJ1-5; no reliable D call. Germline CDR1 and CDR2: LGHNA and YSLEER. V lost 3 bases to trimming and J lost 1 base, with 10 bases between them. The CDR3 loop spans 15 amino acids. The CDR3: CASSQERASNQPQHF. The CDR3 region has the DNA TGCGCCAGCAGCCAGGAGAGGGCGAGCAATCAGCCCCAGCATTTT.

This clonotype occurred a few times. The chain recombines TRBV6-5 with TRBJ1-5; D not resolved. This CDR3 spans 13 amino acids. Looked up from germline, CDR1 is MNHEY and CDR2 is SVGAGI. V was pared by 0 bases and J by 6 bases, with 6 bases between. DNA of the CDR3: TGTGCCAGCAGTTACTCGTTGGCTCAGCCCCAGCATTTT. Its translation: CASSYSLAQPQHF.

V is TRBV15 and J is TRBJ1-5; D is unclear. Germline assignment: CDR1 LNHNV and CDR2 YYDKDF (reference sequence). This CDR3 contains 17 residues. Deletions cut 4 bases from V and 1 base from J, with 17 bases between. CDR3 nucleotide sequence: TGTGCCACCAGCACTCCTAGGACCGGCGTCAGCAATCAGCCCCAGCATTTT. Translation gives CATSTPRTGVSNQPQHF.

This clonotype was seen a handful of times. The chain uses TRBV20-1 and TRBJ2-7; the D gene is possibly TRBD2 (5 bases). CDR1 DFQATT and CDR2 SNEGSKA come from the germline V gene (reference sequence). V lost 3 bases and J 3 bases, leaving 18 bases between the germline ends. There are 15 residues in the CDR3. The CDR3 nucleotides read TGCAGTGCTAGGCGGACTTGGCCCGCAAGCTACGAGCAGTACTTC. It is translated as CSARRTWPASYEQYF.

This clonotype has just one count. The rearrangement uses TRBV5-1 and TRBJ1-1; TRBD1 agrees at 9 bases. The germline gives CDR1 SGHRS, CDR2 YFSETQ. Unmatched junction bases numbered 5, after V lost 4 bases and J lost 1 base. The CDR3 consists of 15 residues. The CDR3 here is CASSIATGGNTEAFF. CDR3 sequence (DNA): TGCGCCAGCAGCATCGCGACAGGGGGGAACACTGAAGCTTTCTTT.

Concerning this clonotype itself: This sequence may be a read error, since a much larger clone differs from it by one base. CDR3 residues: CATSDSGQVYNEQYF. CDR3 DNA sequence: TGTGCCACCAGTGATTCGGGACAGGTATACAATGAGCAGTACTTC. The chain carries TRBV24-1 and TRBJ2-1; 8 bases map to TRBD1. Judging by the DNA end, TRBJ2-7 fits better; the J call may be wrong. Germline V gene sequence: CDR1 KGHDR, CDR2 SFDVKD. This CDR3 is built from 15 residues.

This clonotype was counted at least ten times. The chain combines TRBV12-3 or TRBV12-4 with TRBJ2-7; 7 bases align to TRBD1. The CDR3 sequence is 12 residues long. J gave up 5 bases and V 6 bases, and 4 bases lay outside the gene matches. The CDR3: CASRTDRDEQYF. Written as DNA, the CDR3 is TGTGCCAGCAGAACCGACAGGGACGAGCAGTACTTC.

The V and J genes are TRBV13 and TRBJ2-3; 9 bases align to TRBD2. The CDR3 contains 18 residues. V shed 4 bases and J 4 bases; nucleotides not matched to a gene: 15. In germline, CDR1 is PRHDT, CDR2 FYEKMQ (reference sequence). The CDR3 loop is CASSSSFLQRGVPDTQYF. The CDR3 nucleotides are TGTGCCAGCAGCTCCAGCTTCCTCCAGCGGGGGGTTCCAGATACGCAGTATTTT. Complete variable domain (other parts from reference TRBV13 and TRBJ2-3): AAGVIQSPRHLIKEKRETATLKCYPIPRHDTVYWYQQGPGQDPQFLISFYEKMQSDKGSIPDRFSAQQFSDYHSELNMSSLELGDSALYFCASSSSFLQRGVPDTQYFGPGTRLTVL.

The chain recombines TRBV5-1 with TRBJ1-5; the D gene is possibly TRBD1 (5 bases). V gave up 0 bases and J gave up 4 bases, with 11 bases separating them. This CDR3 has 15 residues. Germline V CDR1 and CDR2: SGHRS, YFSETQ. CDR3 residues: CASSLAGIRNQPQHF. The CDR3 bases are TGCGCCAGCAGCTTGGCAGGGATCCGGAATCAGCCCCAGCATTTT.

This clonotype was observed a handful of times. V gene TRBV20-1 combines with J gene TRBJ1-1; D not certain. From germline, CDR1 is DFQATT and CDR2 SNEGSKA (reference sequence). The CDR3 sequence is 14 residues long. Trimming pared 0 bases from V and 6 bases from J, leaving 14 bases between. DNA of the CDR3: TGCAGTGCTAGAGATCCCACCGGGAGCCCTGAAGCTTTCTTT. Its translation: CSARDPTGSPEAFF.

The chain links TRBV2 to TRBJ2-1; perhaps TRBD1 as D (7 bases). Germline V gene lookup returns CDR1 SNHLY and CDR2 FYNNEI. This CDR3 region has 18 residues. Between the trimmed V and J ends, which lost 1 base and 4 bases, there was a span of 20 bases. The CDR3, as DNA: TGTGCCAGCAGTGAAGGGGCGGGACAGAGCTTCGTTTACAATGAGCAGTTCTTC. Its protein product is CASSEGAGQSFVYNEQFF.

This clonotype appeared a single time. A read error may be the cause here, since a much bigger clone is one base away. In DNA form, the CDR3 reads TGCAGCACCCGGACTAGCGAGGAGTACCAAGAGACCCAGTACTTC. Residues: CSTRTSEEYQETQYF. The V call is TRBV29-1, the J call TRBJ2-5; 9 positions match TRBD2. Germline V lookup: CDR1 SQVTM, CDR2 ANQGSEA. With V trimmed by 8 bases and J by 0 bases, 10 bases remained unmatched. The CDR3 is 15 amino acids.

This clonotype showed up just once. The chain employs TRBV20-1 and TRBJ1-4; D uncertain. The CDR3 sequence is 14 residues long. Trimming stripped 4 bases from V and 6 bases from J, with 15 bases between. Germline assignment: CDR1 DFQATT and CDR2 SNEGSKA (reference sequence). Written as DNA, the CDR3 is TGCAGTGCTAAAAGCGACGGCGGATATGAAAAACTGTTTTTT. Protein: CSAKSDGGYEKLFF.

V is TRBV7-2 and J is TRBJ2-1; D is ambiguous. The germline V gene has CDR1 SGHTA and CDR2 FQGNSA. V was cut by 7 bases and J by 7 bases, with 11 bases left in between. CDR3 length equals 12 residues. CDR3 in amino acids: CASTLSWNEQFF. DNA for the CDR3: TGTGCCAGCACCCTCTCCTGGAATGAGCAGTTCTTC.